This T cell receptor (beta chain) appears in the sequencing data of a study of T cell repertoires in cytomegalovirus infection. Overall study context: It was the public TCR beta signatures that indicated both CMV infection and matching HLA type.

V gave up 3 bases and J gave up 7 bases, with 10 bases separating them. The CDR3 length is 13 residues. Germline-derived CDR1 and CDR2 are LNHNV and YYDKDF (reference sequence). This clonotype came up a few times. The antigen remains unidentified. TCRdb recomputed calls from the reads with MiXCR, one row per CDR3 protein. Of 700,000 to 900,000 distinct CDR3 sequences in the sample, around 29% were seen once. The receptor was derived from a human donor in good health (CMV status not recorded). Some clones in this sample may be carry-over from other donors' samples. J is TRBJ2-1 and V is TRBV15, with D perhaps matching TRBD2 (6 bases). The source material was cultured CD8+ T cells from PBMCs, sampled from culture after CMV antigen stimulation. The CDR3 region is CATSRGGGNEQFF. CDR3 DNA: TGTGCCACCAGCAGGGGAGGAGGGAATGAGCAGTTCTTC.